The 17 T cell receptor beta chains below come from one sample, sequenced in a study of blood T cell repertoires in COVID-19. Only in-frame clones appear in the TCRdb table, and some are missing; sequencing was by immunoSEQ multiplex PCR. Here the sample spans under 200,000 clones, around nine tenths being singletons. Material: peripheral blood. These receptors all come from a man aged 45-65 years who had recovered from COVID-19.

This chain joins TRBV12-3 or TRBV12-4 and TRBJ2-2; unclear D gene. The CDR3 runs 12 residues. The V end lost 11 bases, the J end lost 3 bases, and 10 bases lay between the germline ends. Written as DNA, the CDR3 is TGTGCCCCCTTTAGCTACACCGGGGAGCTGTTTTTT. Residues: CAPFSYTGELFF.

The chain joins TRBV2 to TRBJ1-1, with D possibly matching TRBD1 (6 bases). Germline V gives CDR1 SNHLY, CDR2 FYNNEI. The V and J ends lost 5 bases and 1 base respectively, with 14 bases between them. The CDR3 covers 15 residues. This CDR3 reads CASSSGVITNTEAFF. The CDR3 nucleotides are TGTGCCAGCAGTTCAGGGGTCATAACGAACACTGAAGCTTTCTTT.

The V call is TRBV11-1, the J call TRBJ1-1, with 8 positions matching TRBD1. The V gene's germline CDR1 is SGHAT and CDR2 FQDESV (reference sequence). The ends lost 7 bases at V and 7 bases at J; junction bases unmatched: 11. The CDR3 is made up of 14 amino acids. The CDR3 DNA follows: TGTGCCAGCACCTACAGGGGGATAGGGAGTGAAGCTTTCTTT. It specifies CASTYRGIGSEAFF.

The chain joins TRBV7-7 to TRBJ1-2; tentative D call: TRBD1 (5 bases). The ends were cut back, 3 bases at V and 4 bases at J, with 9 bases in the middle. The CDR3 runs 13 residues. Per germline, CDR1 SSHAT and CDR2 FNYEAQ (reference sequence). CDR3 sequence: CASSFGHSYGYTF. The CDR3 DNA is TGTGCCAGCAGCTTCGGACATTCCTATGGCTACACCTTC.

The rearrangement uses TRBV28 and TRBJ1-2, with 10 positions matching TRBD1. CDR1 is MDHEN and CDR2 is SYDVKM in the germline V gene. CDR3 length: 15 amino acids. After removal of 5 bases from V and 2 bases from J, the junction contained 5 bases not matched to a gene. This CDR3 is CASSITGQGNYGYTF. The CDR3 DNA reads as TGTGCCAGCAGTATAACGGGACAGGGGAACTATGGCTACACCTTC.

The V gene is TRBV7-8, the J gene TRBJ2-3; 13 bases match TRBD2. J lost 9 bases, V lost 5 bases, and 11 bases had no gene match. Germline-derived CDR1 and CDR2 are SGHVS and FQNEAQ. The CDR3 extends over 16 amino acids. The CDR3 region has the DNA TGTGCCAGCAGCCGTAGGACTAGCGGGAGCTTACGGACGCAGTATTTT. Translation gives CASSRRTSGSLRTQYF.

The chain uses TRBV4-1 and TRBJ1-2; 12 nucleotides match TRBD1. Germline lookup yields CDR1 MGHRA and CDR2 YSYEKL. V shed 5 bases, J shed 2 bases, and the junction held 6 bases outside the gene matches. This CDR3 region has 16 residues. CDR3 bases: TGCGCCAGCAGCGCGGGACAGGGGGCAGAAAACTATGGCTACACCTTC. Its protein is CASSAGQGAENYGYTF.

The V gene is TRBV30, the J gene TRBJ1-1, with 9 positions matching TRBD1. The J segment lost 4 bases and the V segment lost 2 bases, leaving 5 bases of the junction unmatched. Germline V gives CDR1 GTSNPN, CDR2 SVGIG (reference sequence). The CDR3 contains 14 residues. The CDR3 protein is CAWSLGQGFTEAFF. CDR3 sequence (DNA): TGTGCCTGGAGTCTTGGACAGGGGTTCACTGAAGCTTTCTTT.

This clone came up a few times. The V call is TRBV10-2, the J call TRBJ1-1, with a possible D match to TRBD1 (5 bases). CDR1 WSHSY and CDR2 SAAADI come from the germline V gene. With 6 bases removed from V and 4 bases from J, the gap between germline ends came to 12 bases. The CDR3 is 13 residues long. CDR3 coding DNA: TGCGCCAGCAGAGACTCAGGGATCACTGAAGCTTTCTTT. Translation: CASRDSGITEAFF.

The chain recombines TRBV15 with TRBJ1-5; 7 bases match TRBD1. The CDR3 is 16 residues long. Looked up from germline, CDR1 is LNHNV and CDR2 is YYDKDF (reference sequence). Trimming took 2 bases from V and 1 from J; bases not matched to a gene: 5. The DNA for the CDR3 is TGTGCCACCAGCAGATACAGGGGCGGGAGCAATCAGCCCCAGCATTTT. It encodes CATSRYRGGSNQPQHF.

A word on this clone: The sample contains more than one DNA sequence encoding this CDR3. The CDR3 protein is CASSLSGGYEQYF. The CDR3 bases are TGTGCCAGCAGCTTATCGGGCGGGTACGAGCAGTACTTC. The rearrangement uses TRBV7-8 and TRBJ2-7; the D gene is possibly TRBD2 (5 bases). V lost 2 bases and J lost 4, with 9 bases in between. Germline CDR1 and CDR2: SGHVS and FQNEAQ. CDR3 size: 13 residues. The complete variable domain, with remaining parts taken from reference TRBV7-8 and TRBJ2-7, reads GAGVSQSPRYKVAKRGQDVALRCDPISGHVSLFWYQQALGQGPEFLTYFQNEAQLDKSGLPSDRFFAERPEGSVSTLKIQRTQQEDSAVYLCASSLSGGYEQYFGPGTRLTVT.

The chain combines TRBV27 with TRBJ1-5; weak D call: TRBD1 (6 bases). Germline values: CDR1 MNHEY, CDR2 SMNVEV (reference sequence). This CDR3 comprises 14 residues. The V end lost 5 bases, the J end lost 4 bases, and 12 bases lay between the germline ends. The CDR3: CASSPYTGNQPQHF. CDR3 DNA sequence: TGTGCCAGCAGTCCCTATACAGGGAATCAGCCCCAGCATTTT.

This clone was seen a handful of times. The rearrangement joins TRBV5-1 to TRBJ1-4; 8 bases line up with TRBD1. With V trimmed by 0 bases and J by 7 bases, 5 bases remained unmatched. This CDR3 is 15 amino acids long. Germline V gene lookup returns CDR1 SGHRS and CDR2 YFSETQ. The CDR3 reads CASSLAQGASEKLFF. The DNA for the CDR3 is TGCGCCAGCAGCTTGGCCCAGGGGGCGAGTGAAAAACTGTTTTTT.

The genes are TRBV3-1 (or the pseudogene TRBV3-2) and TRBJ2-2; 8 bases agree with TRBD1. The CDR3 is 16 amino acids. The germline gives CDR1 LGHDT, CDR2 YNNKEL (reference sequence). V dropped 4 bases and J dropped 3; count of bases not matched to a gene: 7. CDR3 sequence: CASSRDRFRHTGELFF. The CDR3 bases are TGTGCCAGCAGCCGGGACAGGTTCAGACACACCGGGGAGCTGTTTTTT.

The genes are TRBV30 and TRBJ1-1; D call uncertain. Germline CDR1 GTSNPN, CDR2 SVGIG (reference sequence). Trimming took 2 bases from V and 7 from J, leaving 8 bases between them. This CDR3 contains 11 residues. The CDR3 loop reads CAWSNTNEAFF. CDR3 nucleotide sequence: TGTGCCTGGAGTAACACCAATGAAGCTTTCTTT.

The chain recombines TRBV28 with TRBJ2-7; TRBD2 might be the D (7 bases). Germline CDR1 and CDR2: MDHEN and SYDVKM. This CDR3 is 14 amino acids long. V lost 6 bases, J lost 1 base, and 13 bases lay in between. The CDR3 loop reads CASSRGGLSYEQYF. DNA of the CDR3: TGTGCCAGCAGCCGCGGGGGCCTATCCTACGAGCAGTACTTC.

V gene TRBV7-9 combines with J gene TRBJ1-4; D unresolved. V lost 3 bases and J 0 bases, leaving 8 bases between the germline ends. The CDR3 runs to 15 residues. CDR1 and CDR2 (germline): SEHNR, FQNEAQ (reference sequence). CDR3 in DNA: TGTGCCAGCAGCTTCAGGTTCTCAACTAATGAAAAACTGTTTTTT. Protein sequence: CASSFRFSTNEKLFF.